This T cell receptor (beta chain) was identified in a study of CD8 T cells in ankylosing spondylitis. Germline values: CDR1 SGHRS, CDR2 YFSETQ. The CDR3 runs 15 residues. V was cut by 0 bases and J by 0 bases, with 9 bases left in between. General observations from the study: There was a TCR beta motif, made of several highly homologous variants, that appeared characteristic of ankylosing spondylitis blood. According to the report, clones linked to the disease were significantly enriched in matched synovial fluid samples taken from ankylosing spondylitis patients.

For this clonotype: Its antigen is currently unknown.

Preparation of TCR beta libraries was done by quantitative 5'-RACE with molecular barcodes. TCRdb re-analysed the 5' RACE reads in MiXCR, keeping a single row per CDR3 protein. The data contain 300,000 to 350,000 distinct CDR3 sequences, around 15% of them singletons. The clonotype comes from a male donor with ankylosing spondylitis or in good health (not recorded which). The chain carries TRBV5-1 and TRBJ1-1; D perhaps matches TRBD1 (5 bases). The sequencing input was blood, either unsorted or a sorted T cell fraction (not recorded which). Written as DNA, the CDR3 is TGCGCCAGCAGCTTGGGAGGGGCGATGAACACTGAAGCTTTCTTT. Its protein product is CASSLGGAMNTEAFF.